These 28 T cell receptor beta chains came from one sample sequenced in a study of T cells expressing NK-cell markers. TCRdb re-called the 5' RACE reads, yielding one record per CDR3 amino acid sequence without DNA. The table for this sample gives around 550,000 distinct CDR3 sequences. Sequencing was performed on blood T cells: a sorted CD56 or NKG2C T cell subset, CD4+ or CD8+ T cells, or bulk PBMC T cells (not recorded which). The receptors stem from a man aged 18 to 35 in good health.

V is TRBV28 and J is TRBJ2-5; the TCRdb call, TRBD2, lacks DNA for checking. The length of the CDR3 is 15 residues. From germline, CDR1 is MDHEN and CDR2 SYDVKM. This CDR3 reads CASSLWGEGPVTQYF. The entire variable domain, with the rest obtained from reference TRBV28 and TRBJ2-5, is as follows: DVKVTQSSRYLVKRTGEKVFLECVQDMDHENMFWYRQDPGLGLRLIYFSYDVKMKEKGDIPEGYSVSREKKERFSLILESASTNQTSMYLCASSLWGEGPVTQYFGPGTRLLVL.

CDR3 sequence: CASSQRRGNQANEQFF. The gene calls are TRBV3-1 and TRBJ2-1; lacking DNA, the TRBD2 call made by TCRdb goes unchecked. Germline V gene lookup returns CDR1 LGHDT and CDR2 YNNKEL (reference sequence). The CDR3 sequence is 16 residues long.

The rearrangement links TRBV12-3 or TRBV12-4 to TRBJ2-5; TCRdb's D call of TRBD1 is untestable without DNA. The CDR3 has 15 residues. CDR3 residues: CASQIWATDQETQYF.

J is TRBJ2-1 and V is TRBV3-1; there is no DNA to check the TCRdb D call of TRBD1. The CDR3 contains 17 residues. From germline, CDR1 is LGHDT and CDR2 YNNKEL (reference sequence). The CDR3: CASSQLVDRVRYNEQFF.

The CDR3 region is CATSRALGSEQFF. V and J are TRBV15 and TRBJ2-1; TCRdb's assignment of TRBD2 cannot be checked, as there is no DNA. The CDR3 runs to 13 residues. Germline CDR1 LNHNV, CDR2 YYDKDF (reference sequence). Using reference TRBV15 and TRBJ2-1 for the parts outside the CDR3, the full variable domain is DAMVIQNPRYQVTQFGKPVTLSCSQTLNHNVMYWYQQKSSQAPKLLFHYYDKDFNNEADTPDNFQSRRPNTSFCFLDIRSPGLGDTAMYLCATSRALGSEQFFGPGTRLTVL.

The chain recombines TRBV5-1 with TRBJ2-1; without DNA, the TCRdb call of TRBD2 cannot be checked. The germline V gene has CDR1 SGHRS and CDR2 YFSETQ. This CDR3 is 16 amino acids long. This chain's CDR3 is CASSRLLAGGYNEQFF.

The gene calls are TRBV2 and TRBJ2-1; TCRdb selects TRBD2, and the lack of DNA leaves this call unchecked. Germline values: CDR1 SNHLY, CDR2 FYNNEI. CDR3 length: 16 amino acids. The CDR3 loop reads CATDGAGTTFYNEQFF.

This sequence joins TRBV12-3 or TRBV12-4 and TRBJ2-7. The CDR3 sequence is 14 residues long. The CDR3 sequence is CASSLEQGFYEQYF.

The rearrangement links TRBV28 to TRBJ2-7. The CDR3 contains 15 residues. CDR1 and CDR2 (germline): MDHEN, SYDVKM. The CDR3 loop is CASMRSGGNSYEQYF.

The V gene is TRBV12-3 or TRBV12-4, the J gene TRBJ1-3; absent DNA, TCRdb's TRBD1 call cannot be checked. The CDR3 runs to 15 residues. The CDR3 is CASSFGQGRGNTIYF.

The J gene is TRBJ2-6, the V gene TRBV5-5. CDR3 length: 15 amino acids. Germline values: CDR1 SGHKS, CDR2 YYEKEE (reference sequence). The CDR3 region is CASSLWETGANVLTF.

The CDR3 reads CASSLVSDTEAFF. The V gene is TRBV5-1, the J gene TRBJ1-1. Germline CDR1 is SGHRS and CDR2 is YFSETQ. The CDR3 sequence is 13 residues long.

CDR3 sequence reads: CASEGSLPHEQFF. The rearrangement joins TRBV6-2 or TRBV6-3 to TRBJ2-1. The germline CDR1 and CDR2 sequences are MNHEY and SVGEGT. This CDR3 is built from 13 residues.

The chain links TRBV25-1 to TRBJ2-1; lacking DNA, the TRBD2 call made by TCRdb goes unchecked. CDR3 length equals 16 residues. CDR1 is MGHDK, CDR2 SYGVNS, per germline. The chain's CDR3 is CASREPLAGGYNEQFF.

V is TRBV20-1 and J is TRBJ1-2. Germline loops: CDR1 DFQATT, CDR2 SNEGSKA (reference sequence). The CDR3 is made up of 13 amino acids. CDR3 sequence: CSASLNDVSGYTF.

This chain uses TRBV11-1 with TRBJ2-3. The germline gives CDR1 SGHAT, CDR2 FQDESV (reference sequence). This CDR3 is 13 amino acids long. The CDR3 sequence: CASSLALKDTQYF.

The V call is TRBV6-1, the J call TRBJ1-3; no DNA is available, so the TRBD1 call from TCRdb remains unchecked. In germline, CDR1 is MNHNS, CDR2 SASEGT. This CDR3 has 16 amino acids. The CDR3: CASSEEGHPSGNTIYF.

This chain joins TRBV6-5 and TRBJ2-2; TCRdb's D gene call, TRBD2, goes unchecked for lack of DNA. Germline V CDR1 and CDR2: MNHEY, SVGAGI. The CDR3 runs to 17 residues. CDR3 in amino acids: CASSYSTTSGNTGELFF.

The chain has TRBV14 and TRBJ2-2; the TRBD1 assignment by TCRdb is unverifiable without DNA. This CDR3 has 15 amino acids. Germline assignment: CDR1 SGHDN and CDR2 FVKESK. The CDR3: CASSPQMGGTGELFF.

This chain's CDR3 is CASSLRVAGPGQFF. J is TRBJ2-1 and V is TRBV5-5; the D gene TCRdb calls, TRBD2, cannot be checked with no DNA. CDR1 and CDR2 from the germline V gene are SGHKS and YYEKEE (reference sequence). The CDR3 loop spans 14 amino acids.

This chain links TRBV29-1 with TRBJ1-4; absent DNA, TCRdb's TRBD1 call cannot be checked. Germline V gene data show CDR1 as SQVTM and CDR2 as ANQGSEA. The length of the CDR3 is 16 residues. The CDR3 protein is CSVGFLQGANNEKLFF.

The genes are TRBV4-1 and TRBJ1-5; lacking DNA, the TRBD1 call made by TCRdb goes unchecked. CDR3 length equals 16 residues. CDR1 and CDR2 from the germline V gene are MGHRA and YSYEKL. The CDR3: CASSQGQGLGNQPQHF.

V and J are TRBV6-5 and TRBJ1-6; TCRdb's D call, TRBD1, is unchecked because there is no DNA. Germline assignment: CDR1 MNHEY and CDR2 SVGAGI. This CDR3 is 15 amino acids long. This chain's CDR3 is CASNRQQSDNSPLHF.

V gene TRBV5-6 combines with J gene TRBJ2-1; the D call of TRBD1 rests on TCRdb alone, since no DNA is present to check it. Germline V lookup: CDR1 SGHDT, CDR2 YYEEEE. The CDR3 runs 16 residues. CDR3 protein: CASSLRWAGEPNEQFF.

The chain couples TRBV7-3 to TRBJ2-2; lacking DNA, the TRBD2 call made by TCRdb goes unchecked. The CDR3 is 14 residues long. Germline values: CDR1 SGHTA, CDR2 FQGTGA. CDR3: CASSFTSSAGELFF.

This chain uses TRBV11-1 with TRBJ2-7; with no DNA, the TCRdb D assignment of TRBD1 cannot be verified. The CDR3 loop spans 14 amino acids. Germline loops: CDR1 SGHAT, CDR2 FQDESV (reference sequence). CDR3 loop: CASSLDGANYEQYF.

This CDR3 is CSVALATGTPYEQYF. The chain combines TRBV29-1 with TRBJ2-7; TCRdb's assignment of TRBD1 cannot be checked, as there is no DNA. The CDR3 consists of 15 residues. Germline V gene sequence: CDR1 SQVTM, CDR2 ANQGSEA.

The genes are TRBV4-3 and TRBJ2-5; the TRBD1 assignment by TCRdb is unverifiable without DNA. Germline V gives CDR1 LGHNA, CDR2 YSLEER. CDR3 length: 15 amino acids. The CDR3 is CASSQARTGEETQYF.